This T cell receptor (beta chain) was retrieved from a study of cytomegalovirus exposure and HLA in healthy donors. Study-wide findings and caveats: An analysis done earlier found most TCR beta V segments productive about 90% or about 30% of the time. The HLA-A and HLA-B alleles of most subjects were reportedly predicted accurately from TCR beta sequences. Per published reports, the classifier diagnosed cytomegalovirus status with high specificity and sensitivity. Testing in vitro showed a few CMV-associated chains specific for CMV antigens.

Comments on this clone: The antigen remains unidentified.

V lost 1 base and J 13 bases, leaving 8 bases between the germline ends. Germline CDR1 and CDR2: SGHTA and FQGNSA. The CDR3 spans 11 residues. PCR amplification relied on 60 Vbeta primers (plus 13 Jbeta primers). The repertoire was sequenced with immunoSEQ multiplex PCR; TCRdb's copy has only in-frame clones and lacks some. Seen here are about 130,000 clones, roughly 78% observed once, and the top ten hold about 6.5%. The receptor was isolated from a man in his forties or fifties in good health and CMV-seropositive. V is TRBV7-2 and J is TRBJ2-1; D gene unclear. Sequenced: PBMCs. The CDR3 DNA reads TGTGCCAGCAGCTTAGATATCTCCCAGTTCTTC. This gives the protein CASSLDISQFF.